The text below deals with one T cell receptor (beta chain). Trimming shortened V by 4 bases and J by 0 bases, and 10 bases separated the two germline ends. The CDR3 contains 15 residues. Germline V gives CDR1 SGHAT, CDR2 FQDESV (reference sequence). The sample comes from a study of control samples from healthy donors and cancer patients. Method: immunoSEQ multiplex PCR; TCRdb's copy keeps in-frame clones and lacks some. The sample contains roughly 100,000 clones, about four fifths of which appear only once. The sample taken for sequencing was blood. The origin of this receptor is a woman aged 50 to 65 in good health. The V gene is TRBV11-1, the J gene TRBJ2-1; D tentatively reads TRBD1 or TRBD2 (5 bases each). In DNA, the CDR3 is TGTGCCAGCAGCTACCGGGACGTCTCCTACAATGAGCAGTTCTTC. Protein product: CASSYRDVSYNEQFF. The full variable domain, rest sourced from reference TRBV11-1 and TRBJ2-1, is EAEVAQSPRYKITEKSQAVAFWCDPISGHATLYWYRQILGQGPELLVQFQDESVVDDSQLPKDRFSAERLKGVDSTLKIQPAELGDSAMYLCASSYRDVSYNEQFFGPGTRLTVL.